This T cell receptor beta chain derives from a study of shared clonotypes between healthy human individuals. Whole-study results and caveats: It was the non-shared clonotypes that had lower generation probabilities than clonotypes shared by all four donors.

The length of the CDR3 is 14 residues. In germline, CDR1 is SGHVS, CDR2 FQNEAQ. V was cut by 4 bases and J by 2 bases, with 9 bases left in between. Details on this clone: The target antigen is unknown.

Sequencing was performed with immunoSEQ multiplex PCR; in TCRdb, only in-frame clones are kept and a portion is missing. Here the sample spans a few million clones, approximately 92% being singletons. This TCR was recovered from a man aged 18 to 29 in good health. The sample taken for sequencing was naive CD4+ T cells sorted from blood. Subset: CD45RA+ positively selected. This chain connects TRBV7-8 to TRBJ1-3; a possible D gene is TRBD1 (5 bases). The DNA for the CDR3 is TGTGCCAGCAGCTCGCGGGGCCCTGGAAACACCATATATTTT. Its translation: CASSSRGPGNTIYF.